This T cell receptor beta chain was sequenced during a study of vaccination effects on CD4 cells after COVID-19. The overall study: Researchers obtained post-vaccine samples at a median of 72 days past the second dose.

Turning to this clone: What it recognizes is unknown.

CD4+ T cells specific for antigen were expanded with viral peptide pools by the ViraFEST assay before sequencing. Isolating CD4+ T cells followed around nine days of culture. Participants got two doses of BNT162b2 or mRNA-1273 vaccine. The authors replaced half the medium with IL-2 medium on days 3 and 7. The method was immunoSEQ multiplex PCR; TCRdb's version includes in-frame clones alone and lacks a portion of them. This table holds tens of thousands of clones, roughly 76% found once. Trimming took 9 bases from V and 3 from J; bases not matched to a gene: 3. The CDR3 spans 14 residues. CDR1 is MGHRA, CDR2 YSYEKL, per germline. Study-level results: The study found that only 1 of 255 vaccine-induced clones from healthy vaccinees cross-reacted with common cold coronaviruses.

The sample in question was CD4+ T cells from PBMCs cultured with SARS-CoV-2 spike peptides, obtained after COVID-19 vaccination. This receptor was obtained from a human donor who received a COVID-19 vaccine. Some clones in this sample may be carry-over from other donors' samples. The rearrangement joins TRBV4-1 to TRBJ1-3, with TRBD1 matching 12 bases. CDR3 DNA sequence: TGCGCCAGGGGACAGGGGGCCGTTGGAAACACCATATATTTT. Translation gives CARGQGAVGNTIYF.